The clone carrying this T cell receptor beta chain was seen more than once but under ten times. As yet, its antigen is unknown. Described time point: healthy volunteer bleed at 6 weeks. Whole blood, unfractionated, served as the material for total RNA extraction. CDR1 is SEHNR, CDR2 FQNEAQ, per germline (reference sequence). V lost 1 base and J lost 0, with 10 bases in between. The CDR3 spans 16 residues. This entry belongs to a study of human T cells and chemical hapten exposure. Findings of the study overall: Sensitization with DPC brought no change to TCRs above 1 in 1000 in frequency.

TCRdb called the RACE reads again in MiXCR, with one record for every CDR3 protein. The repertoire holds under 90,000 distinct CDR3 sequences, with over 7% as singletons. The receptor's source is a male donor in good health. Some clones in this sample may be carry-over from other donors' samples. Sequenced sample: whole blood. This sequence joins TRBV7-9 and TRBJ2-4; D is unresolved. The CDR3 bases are TGTGCCAGCAGCTTAGAGGCTCAGGTAGCCAAAAACATTCAGTACTTC. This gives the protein CASSLEAQVAKNIQYF.